Below, 5 T cell receptor beta chains from the same sample are listed, as sequenced in a study of cytomegalovirus exposure and HLA in healthy donors. PCR involved 60 Vbeta and 13 Jbeta primers. The repertoire was sequenced with immunoSEQ multiplex PCR; TCRdb's copy has only in-frame clones and lacks some. Among about 240,000 clones listed, 70% to 90% were seen once. Sequenced sample: PBMCs. The receptors were gathered from a girl aged 2-10 years in good health and CMV-seronegative.

V usage is TRBV27 and J usage is TRBJ1-6, with 10 bases matching TRBD1. Germline V gives CDR1 MNHEY, CDR2 SMNVEV (reference sequence). This CDR3 contains 15 residues. V lost 5 bases to trimming and J lost 7 bases; unmatched junction nucleotides: 5. The CDR3 reads CASSPGTGANSPLHF. CDR3 bases: TGTGCCAGCAGTCCTGGGACAGGGGCCAATTCACCCCTCCACTTT.

Written as DNA, the CDR3 is TGCGCCAGCAAGATCGACAGGAACACTGAAGCTTTCTTT. Its translation is CASKIDRNTEAFF. The genes are TRBV10-2 and TRBJ1-1; TRBD1 is a possible D gene (5 bases). Germline loops: CDR1 WSHSY, CDR2 SAAADI. This CDR3 has 13 residues. Trimming cost V 7 bases and J 1 base, with 10 bases left between them.

The rearrangement uses TRBV2 and TRBJ1-2; TRBD1 aligns across 8 bases. Looked up from germline, CDR1 is SNHLY and CDR2 is FYNNEI. Trimming at V came to 5 bases and at J to 5 bases, leaving 4 bases not matched to a gene. This CDR3 contains 13 residues. The CDR3 loop is CASSRDRIYGYTF. As DNA, the CDR3 is TGTGCCAGCAGTCGGGACAGGATTTATGGCTACACCTTC.

V is TRBV30 and J is TRBJ1-3; the D is unclear. The V end was cut by 3 bases, the J end by 1 base, with 19 bases between. The CDR3 totals 17 residues. Germline loops: CDR1 GTSNPN, CDR2 SVGIG (reference sequence). The CDR3 DNA sequence: TGTGCCTGGAGACGACCGCCCGGCGGTGAGTCTGGAAACACCATATATTTT. Its protein product is CAWRRPPGGESGNTIYF.

The rearrangement joins TRBV30 to TRBJ2-1; 9 bases fit TRBD2. Germline CDR1 is GTSNPN and CDR2 is SVGIG (reference sequence). This CDR3 has 16 residues. The J segment lost 0 bases and the V segment lost 1 base, leaving 4 bases of the junction unmatched. CDR3 in DNA: TGTGCCTGGAGTGCCCTTAGCGGGAGCTCCTACAATGAGCAGTTCTTC. It translates to CAWSALSGSSYNEQFF.